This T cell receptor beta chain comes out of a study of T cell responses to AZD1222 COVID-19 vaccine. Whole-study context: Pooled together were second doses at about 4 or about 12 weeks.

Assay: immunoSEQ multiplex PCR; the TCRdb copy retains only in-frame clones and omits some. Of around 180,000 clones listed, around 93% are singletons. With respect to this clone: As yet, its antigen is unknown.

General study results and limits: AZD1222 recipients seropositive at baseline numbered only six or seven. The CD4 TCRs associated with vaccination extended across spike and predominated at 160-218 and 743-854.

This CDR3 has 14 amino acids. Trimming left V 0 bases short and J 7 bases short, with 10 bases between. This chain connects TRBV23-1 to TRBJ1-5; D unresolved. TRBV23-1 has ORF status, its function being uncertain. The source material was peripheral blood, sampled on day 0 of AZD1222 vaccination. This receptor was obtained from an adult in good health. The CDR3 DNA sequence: TGCGCCAGCAGTCAATCTTCGGGAGAACAGCCCCAGCATTTT. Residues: CASSQSSGEQPQHF.